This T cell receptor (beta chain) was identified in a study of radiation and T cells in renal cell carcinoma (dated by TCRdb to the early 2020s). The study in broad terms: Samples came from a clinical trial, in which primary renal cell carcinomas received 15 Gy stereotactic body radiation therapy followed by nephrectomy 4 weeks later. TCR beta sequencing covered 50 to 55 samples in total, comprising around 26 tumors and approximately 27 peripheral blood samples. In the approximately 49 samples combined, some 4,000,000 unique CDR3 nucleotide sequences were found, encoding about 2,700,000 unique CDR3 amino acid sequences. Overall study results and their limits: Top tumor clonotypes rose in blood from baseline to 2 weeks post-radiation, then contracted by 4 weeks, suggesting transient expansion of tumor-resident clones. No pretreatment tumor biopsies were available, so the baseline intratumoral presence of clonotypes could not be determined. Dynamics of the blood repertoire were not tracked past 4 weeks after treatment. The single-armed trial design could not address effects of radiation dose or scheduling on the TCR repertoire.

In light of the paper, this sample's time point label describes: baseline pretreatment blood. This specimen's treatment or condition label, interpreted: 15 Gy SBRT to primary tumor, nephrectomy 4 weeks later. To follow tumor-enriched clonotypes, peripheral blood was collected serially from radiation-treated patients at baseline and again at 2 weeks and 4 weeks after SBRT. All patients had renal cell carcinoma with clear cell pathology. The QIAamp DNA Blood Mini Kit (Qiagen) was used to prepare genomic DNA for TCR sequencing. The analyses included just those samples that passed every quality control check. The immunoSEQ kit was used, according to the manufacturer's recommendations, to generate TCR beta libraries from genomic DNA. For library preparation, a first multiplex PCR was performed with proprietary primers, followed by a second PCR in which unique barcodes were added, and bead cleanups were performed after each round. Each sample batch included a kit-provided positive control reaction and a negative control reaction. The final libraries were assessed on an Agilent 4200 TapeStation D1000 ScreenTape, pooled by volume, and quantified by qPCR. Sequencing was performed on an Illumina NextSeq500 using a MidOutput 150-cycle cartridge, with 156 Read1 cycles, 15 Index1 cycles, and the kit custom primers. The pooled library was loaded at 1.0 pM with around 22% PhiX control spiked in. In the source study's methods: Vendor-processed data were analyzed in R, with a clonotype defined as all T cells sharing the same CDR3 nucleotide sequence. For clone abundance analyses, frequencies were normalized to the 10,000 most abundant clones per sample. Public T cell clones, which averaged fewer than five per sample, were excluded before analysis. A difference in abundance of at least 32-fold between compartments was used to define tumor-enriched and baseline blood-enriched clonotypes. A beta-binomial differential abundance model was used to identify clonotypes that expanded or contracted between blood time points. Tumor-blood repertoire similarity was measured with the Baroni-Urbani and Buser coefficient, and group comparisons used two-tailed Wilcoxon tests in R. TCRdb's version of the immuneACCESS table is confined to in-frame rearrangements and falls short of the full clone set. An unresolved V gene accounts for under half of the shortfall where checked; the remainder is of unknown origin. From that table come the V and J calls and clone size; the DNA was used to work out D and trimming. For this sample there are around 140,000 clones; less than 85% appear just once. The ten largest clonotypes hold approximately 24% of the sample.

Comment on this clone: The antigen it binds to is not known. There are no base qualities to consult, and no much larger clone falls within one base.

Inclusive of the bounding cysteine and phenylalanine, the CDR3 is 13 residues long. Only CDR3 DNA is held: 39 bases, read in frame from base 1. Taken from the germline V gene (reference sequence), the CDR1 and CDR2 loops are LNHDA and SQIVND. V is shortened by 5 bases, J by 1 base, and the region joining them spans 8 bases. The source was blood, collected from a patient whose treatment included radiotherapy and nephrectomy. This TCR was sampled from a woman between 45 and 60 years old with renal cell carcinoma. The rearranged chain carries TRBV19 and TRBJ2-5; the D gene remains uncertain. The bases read TGTGCCAGTAGTTTTGCTTCCCAAGAGACCCAGTACTTC. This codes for CASSFASQETQYF.